This T cell receptor (beta chain) appears in the sequencing data of a study of molecular identifiers for immune sequencing clone quantification. MiXCR was run by TCRdb on the PCR reads, yielding one entry per CDR3 protein. Of about 640,000 distinct CDR3 sequences listed, 20% are singletons. Trimming took 4 bases from V and 5 from J; bases not matched to a gene: 7. Per germline, CDR1 SGHDT and CDR2 YYEEEE. The length of the CDR3 is 16 residues. The sequence was collected from a human donor in good health. Some libraries in this study had Jurkat cell RNA spiked in. This chain joins TRBV5-6 and TRBJ2-1; 12 bases agree with TRBD2. Sequencing was carried out using naive CD8+ T cells from blood, with Jurkat cell RNA spiked in. The subset was: FACS-sorted CD8+CD4-CCR7+CD45RA+ naive T cells. The DNA of the CDR3 is TGTGCCAGCAGCCCGACTAGCGGGAGTTCCCACAATGAGCAGTTCTTC. Its translation is CASSPTSGSSHNEQFF.